The source of this TCR beta chain is a study of graft-versus-host responses after intestinal transplantation. Across the whole study: Every recipient had anti-thymocyte globulin induction and 2 to 4 years of tacrolimus plus steroids. Overall study results and limits: GvH clones occurred in recipient marrow; some first appeared in ileum or blood.

Data came from immunoSEQ multiplex PCR; TCRdb stores just in-frame clones and leaves some out. The profile covers roughly 85,000 clones, with approximately 90% appearing a single time and 7.6% taken by the ten largest. Trimming cost V 3 bases and J 2 bases; bases outside gene matches: 1. From germline, CDR1 is SGHVS and CDR2 FQNEAQ. This CDR3 is built from 14 residues. In the case of this clone: Its target is unknown.

The sample here was unstimulated CD8+ T cells sorted from spleen or lymph node cells, taken before transplant. This receptor was taken from a human donor who was the organ donor for an intestinal transplant. The rearrangement links TRBV7-8 to TRBJ2-7, with 10 bases fitting TRBD2. The CDR3 protein is CASSFTSGTYEQYF. For the CDR3, the DNA is TGTGCCAGCAGCTTCACTAGCGGGACCTACGAGCAGTACTTC. Supplemented by reference TRBV7-8 and TRBJ2-7, the full variable domain reads GAGVSQSPRYKVAKRGQDVALRCDPISGHVSLFWYQQALGQGPEFLTYFQNEAQLDKSGLPSDRFFAERPEGSVSTLKIQRTQQEDSAVYLCASSFTSGTYEQYFGPGTRLTVT.